The entry below gives a single T cell receptor (beta chain) sequence along with its context. Its specificity is not known. This entry belongs to a study of shared clonotypes between healthy human individuals. Study details: CD4 naive and CD4 memory each took three plates per donor, while CD8 naive took two and CD8 memory one. The study, taken as a whole, reports: The authors expected sequencing depth to affect clonotype sharing among donors.

Using immunoSEQ multiplex PCR, the repertoire was profiled, and TCRdb retains in-frame clones only, with some absent. The profile shows some 1 million clones, 75% of them singletons. Germline V gene sequence: CDR1 MNHNY, CDR2 SVGAGI (reference sequence). The ends were cut back, 6 bases at V and 2 bases at J, with 17 bases in the middle. The CDR3 has 15 residues. The sample comprised memory CD4+ T cells sorted from blood. Subset here: CD45RA-negative fraction. This rearrangement joins TRBV6-6 to TRBJ2-7; the D gene is possibly TRBD1 (6 bases). This TCR derives from a man aged 18 to 35 in good health. The CDR3 here is CASSRSTGITYEQYF. The CDR3 DNA is TGTGCCAGCAGCCGATCAACAGGGATCACCTACGAGCAGTACTTC.